The rows below give T cell receptor beta chains drawn from one sample of a study of cytomegalovirus exposure and HLA in healthy donors. Method: immunoSEQ multiplex PCR; TCRdb's copy keeps in-frame clones and lacks some. The table includes about 110,000 clones, under 85% detected once. The source material was PBMCs. The receptors here all came from a man between 35 and 55 years old in good health and CMV-seronegative. The CDR3 runs from the conserved cysteine through the conserved F or W.

v_gene,j_gene,CDR3aa
TRBV5-1,TRBJ2-1,CASSTLAGGKNEQFF
TRBV5-8,TRBJ2-7,CASSLGQGLSYEQYF
TRBV19,TRBJ2-7,CASSTKLETYEQYF
TRBV21-1,TRBJ2-1,CASSKSRLAGAANEQFF
TRBV19,TRBJ2-3,CASSIDRSSGGKTDTQYF
TRBV7-9,TRBJ2-7,CASSWDFSYEQYF
TRBV6-6,TRBJ2-1,CASRAGSARYNEQFF
TRBV11-3,TRBJ2-1,CASSLGDRADEQFF
TRBV9,TRBJ1-5,CASSPQGGTNQPQHF
TRBV2,TRBJ1-4,CASNSGTTNEKLFF
TRBV29-1,TRBJ1-4,CSARKGTGAEKLFF
TRBV4-1,TRBJ2-5,CASSQDRGTSERETQYF
TRBV6-1,NA,CASSEAPRLPYEQYF
TRBV4-1,TRBJ2-3,CASSQPFLAGGVDTQYF
TRBV6-4,TRBJ2-3,CASSDSTSGGDTQYF
TRBV4-3,TRBJ2-3,CASSRTQGADTQYF
TRBV4-1,TRBJ2-2,CASSQGGLFTGELFF
TRBV29-1,TRBJ1-2,CSADSDRVDGYTF
TRBV29-1,TRBJ1-1,CSVGQELNTEAFF
TRBV5-6,TRBJ2-5,CASSLGLFQETQYF
TRBV6-5,TRBJ1-2,CASSSQTGKDGYTF
TRBV4-3,TRBJ1-2,CASSQGLGTGVDGYTF
TRBV27,TRBJ1-6,CASSRQPNNSPLHF
TRBV7-2,TRBJ1-1,CASSLPSGNGDEAFF
TRBV7-2,TRBJ2-7,CASSLQAGRSEQYF
TRBV9,TRBJ2-1,CASSVAGGPNEQFF